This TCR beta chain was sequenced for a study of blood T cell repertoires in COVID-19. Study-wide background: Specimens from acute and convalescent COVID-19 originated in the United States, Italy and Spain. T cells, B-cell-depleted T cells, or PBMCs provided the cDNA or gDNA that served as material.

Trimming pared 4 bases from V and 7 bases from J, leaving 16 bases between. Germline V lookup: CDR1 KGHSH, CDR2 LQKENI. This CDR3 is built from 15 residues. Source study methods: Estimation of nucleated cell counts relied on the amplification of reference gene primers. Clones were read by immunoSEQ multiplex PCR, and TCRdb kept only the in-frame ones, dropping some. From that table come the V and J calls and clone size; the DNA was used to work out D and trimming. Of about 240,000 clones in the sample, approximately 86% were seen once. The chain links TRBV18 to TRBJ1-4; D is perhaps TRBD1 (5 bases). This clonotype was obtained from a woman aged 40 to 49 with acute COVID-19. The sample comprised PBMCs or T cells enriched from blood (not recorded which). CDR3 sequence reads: CASSRAGTYVEKLFF. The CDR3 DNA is TGTGCCAGCTCACGGGCCGGGACTTATGTTGAAAAACTGTTTTTT.